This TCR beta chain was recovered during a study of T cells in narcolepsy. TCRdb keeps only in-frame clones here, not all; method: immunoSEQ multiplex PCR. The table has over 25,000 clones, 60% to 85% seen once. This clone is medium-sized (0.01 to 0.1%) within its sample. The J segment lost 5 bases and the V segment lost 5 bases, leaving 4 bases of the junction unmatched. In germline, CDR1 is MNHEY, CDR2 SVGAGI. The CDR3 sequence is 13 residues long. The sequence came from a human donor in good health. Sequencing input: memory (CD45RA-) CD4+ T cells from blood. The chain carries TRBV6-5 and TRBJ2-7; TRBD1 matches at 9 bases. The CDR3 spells CASSRTGVDEQYF. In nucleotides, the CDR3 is TGTGCCAGCAGTCGGACAGGGGTGGACGAGCAGTACTTC.